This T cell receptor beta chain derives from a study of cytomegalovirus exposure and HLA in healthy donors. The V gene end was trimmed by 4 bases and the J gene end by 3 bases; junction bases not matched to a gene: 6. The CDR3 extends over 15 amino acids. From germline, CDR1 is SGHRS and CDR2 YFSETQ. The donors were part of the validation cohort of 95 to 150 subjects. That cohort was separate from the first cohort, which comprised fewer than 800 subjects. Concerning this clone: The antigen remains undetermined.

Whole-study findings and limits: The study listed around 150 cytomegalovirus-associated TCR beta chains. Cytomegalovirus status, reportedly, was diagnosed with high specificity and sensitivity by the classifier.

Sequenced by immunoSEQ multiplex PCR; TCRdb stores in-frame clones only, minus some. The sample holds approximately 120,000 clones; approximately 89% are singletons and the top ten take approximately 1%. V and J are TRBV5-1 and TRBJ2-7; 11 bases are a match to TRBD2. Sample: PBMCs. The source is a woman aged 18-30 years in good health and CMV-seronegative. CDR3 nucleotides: TGCGCCAGCAGCGAGACTAGCGGGGCGTACTACGAGCAGTACGTC. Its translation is CASSETSGAYYEQYV.